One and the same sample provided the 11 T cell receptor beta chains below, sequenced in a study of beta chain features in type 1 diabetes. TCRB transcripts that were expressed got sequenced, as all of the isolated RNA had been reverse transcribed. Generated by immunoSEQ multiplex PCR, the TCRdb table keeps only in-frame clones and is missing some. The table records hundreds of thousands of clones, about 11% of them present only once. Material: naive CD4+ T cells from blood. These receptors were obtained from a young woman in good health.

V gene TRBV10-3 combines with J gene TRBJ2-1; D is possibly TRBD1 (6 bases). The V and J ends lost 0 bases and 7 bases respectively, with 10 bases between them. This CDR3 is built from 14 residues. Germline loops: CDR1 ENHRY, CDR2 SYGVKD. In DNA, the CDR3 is TGTGCCATCAGTGAGTCTCAGGGGTGGAATGAGCAGTTCTTC. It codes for CAISESQGWNEQFF.

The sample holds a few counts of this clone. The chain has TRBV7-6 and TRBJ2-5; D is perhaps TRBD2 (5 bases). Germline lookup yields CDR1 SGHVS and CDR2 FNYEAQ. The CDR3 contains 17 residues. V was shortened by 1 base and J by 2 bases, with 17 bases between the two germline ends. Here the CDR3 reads CASSLVLSSRLQETQYF. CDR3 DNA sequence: TGTGCCAGCAGCTTAGTCCTGTCTAGCCGCCTACAAGAGACCCAGTACTTC.

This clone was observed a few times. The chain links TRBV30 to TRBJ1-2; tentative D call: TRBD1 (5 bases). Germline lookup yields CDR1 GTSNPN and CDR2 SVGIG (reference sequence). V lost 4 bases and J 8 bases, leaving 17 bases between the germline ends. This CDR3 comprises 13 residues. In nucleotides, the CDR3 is TGTGCCTGGATCCCCGGGGGGTCGAGGGGCTACACCTTC. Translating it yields CAWIPGGSRGYTF.

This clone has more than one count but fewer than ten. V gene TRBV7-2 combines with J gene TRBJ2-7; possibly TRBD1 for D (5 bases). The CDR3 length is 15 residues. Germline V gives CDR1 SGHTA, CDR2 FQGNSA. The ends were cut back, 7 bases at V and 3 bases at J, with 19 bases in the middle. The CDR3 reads CASTQGEEGFYEQYF. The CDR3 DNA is TGTGCCAGCACCCAAGGGGAAGAAGGTTTCTACGAGCAGTACTTC.

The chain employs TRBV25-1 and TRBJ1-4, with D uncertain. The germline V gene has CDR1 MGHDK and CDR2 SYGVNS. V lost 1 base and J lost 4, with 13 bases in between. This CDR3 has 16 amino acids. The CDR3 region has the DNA TGTGCCAGCAGTGAATTCGCGGTCGCGAGTAATGAAAAACTGTTTTTT. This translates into CASSEFAVASNEKLFF.

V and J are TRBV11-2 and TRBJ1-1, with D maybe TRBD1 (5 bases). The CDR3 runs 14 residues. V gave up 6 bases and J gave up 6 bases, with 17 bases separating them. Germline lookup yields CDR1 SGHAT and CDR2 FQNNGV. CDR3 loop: CASSFSWGRAEAFF. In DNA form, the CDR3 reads TGTGCCAGCAGTTTTTCGTGGGGGAGGGCTGAAGCTTTCTTT.

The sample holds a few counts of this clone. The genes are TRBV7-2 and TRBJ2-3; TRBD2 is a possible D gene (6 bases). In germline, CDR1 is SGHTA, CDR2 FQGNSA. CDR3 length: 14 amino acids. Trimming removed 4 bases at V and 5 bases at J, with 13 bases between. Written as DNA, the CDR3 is TGTGCCAGCAGCTCGGGATTCGGGGGAGATACGCAGTATTTT. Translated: CASSSGFGGDTQYF.

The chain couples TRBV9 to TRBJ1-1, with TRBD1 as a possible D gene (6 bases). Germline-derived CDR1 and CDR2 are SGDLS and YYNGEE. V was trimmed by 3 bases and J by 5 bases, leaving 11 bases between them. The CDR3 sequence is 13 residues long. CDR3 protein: CASSGDKGTEAFF. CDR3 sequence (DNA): TGTGCCAGCAGCGGGGACAAGGGTACTGAAGCTTTCTTT. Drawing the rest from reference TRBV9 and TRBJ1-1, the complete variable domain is DSGVTQTPKHLITATGQRVTLRCSPRSGDLSVYWYQQSLDQGLQFLIQYYNGEERAKGNILERFSAQQFPDLHSELNLSSLELGDSALYFCASSGDKGTEAFFGQGTRLTVV.

The CDR3 coding sequence is TGCGCCAGCAGCTTGCAGGGACCAGCGGGTAGCACAGATACGCAGTATTTT. It codes for CASSLQGPAGSTDTQYF. The gene calls are TRBV5-1 and TRBJ2-3, with D perhaps TRBD2 (6 bases). Germline CDR1 and CDR2: SGHRS and YFSETQ. Trimming stripped 1 base from V and 0 bases from J, with 15 bases between. The CDR3 length is 17 residues.

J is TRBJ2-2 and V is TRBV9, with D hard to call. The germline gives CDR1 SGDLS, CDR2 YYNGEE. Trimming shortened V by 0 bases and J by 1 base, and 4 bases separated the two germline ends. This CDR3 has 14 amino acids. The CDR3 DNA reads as TGTGCCAGCAGCGTAGGGAGGAACACCGGGGAGCTGTTTTTT. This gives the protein CASSVGRNTGELFF.

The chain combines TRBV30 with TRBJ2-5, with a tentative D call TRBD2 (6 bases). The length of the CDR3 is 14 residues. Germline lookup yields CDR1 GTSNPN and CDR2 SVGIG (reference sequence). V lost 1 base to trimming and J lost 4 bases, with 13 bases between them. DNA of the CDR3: TGTGCCTGGAGTGGAGCAGGGAGGACAGAGACCCAGTACTTC. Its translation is CAWSGAGRTETQYF.